The 7 T cell receptor beta chains given below trace back to one sample, sequenced in a study of cytomegalovirus exposure and HLA in healthy donors. The PCR used 60 Vbeta and 13 Jbeta primers. The method was immunoSEQ multiplex PCR; TCRdb's version includes in-frame clones alone and lacks a portion of them. The sample shows about 140,000 clones, 76% of them seen only once. Sequences were obtained from PBMCs. These receptors all stem from a man aged 35-49 years in good health and CMV-seronegative.

The chain couples TRBV9 to TRBJ2-2, with D maybe TRBD2 (6 bases). Germline lookup yields CDR1 SGDLS and CDR2 YYNGEE. V lost 0 bases, J lost 0 bases, and 12 bases lay in between. CDR3 length: 17 amino acids. The CDR3 spells CASSVASSDPNTGELFF. The CDR3 DNA follows: TGTGCCAGCAGCGTAGCTTCTAGCGATCCGAACACCGGGGAGCTGTTTTTT.

The chain is built from TRBV6-6 and TRBJ1-1, with D perhaps matching TRBD1 (5 bases). The V and J ends lost 5 bases and 4 bases respectively, with 20 bases between them. The CDR3 is 16 amino acids. CDR1 and CDR2 (germline): MNHNY, SVGAGI (reference sequence). CDR3 sequence (DNA): TGTGCCAGCAGTGCCGTTTCGTGGGGCGAGGTCACTGAAGCTTTCTTT. Protein product: CASSAVSWGEVTEAFF.

V usage is TRBV14 and J usage is TRBJ2-2; 10 bases are a match to TRBD2. The J segment lost 5 bases and the V segment lost 4 bases, leaving 4 bases of the junction unmatched. The CDR3 loop spans 15 amino acids. The germline gives CDR1 SGHDN, CDR2 FVKESK. The CDR3 nucleotides are TGTGCCAGCAGCCTACGAGCGGGGGGGACCGGGGAGCTGTTTTTT. This encodes CASSLRAGGTGELFF.

The chain has TRBV5-4 and TRBJ2-5, with D perhaps TRBD2 (6 bases). This CDR3 spans 15 amino acids. CDR1 and CDR2 from the germline V gene are SGHNT and YYREEE (reference sequence). V shed 3 bases and J shed 5 bases, with 17 bases lying between them. The CDR3 reads CASSWGTGEEETQYF. CDR3 sequence (DNA): TGTGCCAGCAGCTGGGGGACGGGGGAGGAGGAGACCCAGTACTTC. Together with reference TRBV5-4 and TRBJ2-5, the CDR3 gives the full variable domain: ETGVTQSPTHLIKTRGQQVTLRCSSQSGHNTVSWYQQALGQGPQFIFQYYREEENGRGNFPPRFSGLQFPNYSSELNVNALELDDSALYLCASSWGTGEEETQYFGPGTRLLVL.

This chain links TRBV9 with TRBJ2-1; 9 bases map to TRBD2. V dropped 2 bases and J dropped 7; count of bases not matched to a gene: 22. Germline CDR1 SGDLS, CDR2 YYNGEE. The CDR3 is 20 residues long. CDR3 protein: CASSVSLGQGDLAGRNEQFF. The CDR3 region has the DNA TGTGCCAGCAGCGTTAGTCTTGGCCAGGGAGACCTAGCGGGACGGAATGAGCAGTTCTTC.

This chain joins TRBV7-8 and TRBJ1-2, with unresolved D. Looked up from germline, CDR1 is SGHVS and CDR2 is FQNEAQ. V shed 5 bases and J shed 6 bases, with 13 bases lying between them. CDR3 length: 13 residues. The CDR3 sequence: CASSQSVGDGYTF. The CDR3, as DNA: TGTGCCAGCAGCCAATCCGTCGGGGATGGCTACACCTTC.

The rearrangement links TRBV5-4 to TRBJ2-6, with D possibly TRBD1 on 6 matching bases. V lost 2 bases, J lost 4 bases, and 10 bases lay in between. Germline values: CDR1 SGHNT, CDR2 YYREEE (reference sequence). The CDR3 extends over 15 amino acids. This CDR3 reads CASSLQGTGANVLTF. Here the CDR3 DNA reads TGTGCCAGCAGCTTACAGGGAACCGGGGCCAACGTCCTGACTTTC.